What follows is one TCR beta chain and its context. Data came from immunoSEQ multiplex PCR; TCRdb stores just in-frame clones and leaves some out. The table shows about 140,000 clones, with approximately 90% occurring only once. These data belong to a study of blood T cell repertoires in COVID-19. Germline V gives CDR1 SGHNT, CDR2 YYREEE (reference sequence). This CDR3 is 15 amino acids long. The junction had 8 bases not matched to a gene; V was cut back by 1 base and J by 5 bases. The chain recombines TRBV5-4 with TRBJ2-7; 8 bases agree with TRBD1. This sequence originates from a human donor in a cohort sampled during active COVID-19. Sequences were obtained from peripheral blood. The CDR3 loop reads CASSLQGARGHEQYF. The CDR3 DNA sequence: TGTGCCAGCAGCTTGCAGGGGGCGAGAGGCCACGAGCAGTACTTC.